The 2 T cell receptor beta chains listed next were all sequenced from one sample in a study of blood T cell repertoires in COVID-19. TCRdb keeps only in-frame clones here, not all; method: immunoSEQ multiplex PCR. The sample consists of 270,000 or so clones, approximately 86% of them appearing once. Material for sequencing was PBMCs or T cells enriched from blood (not recorded which). Receptors were obtained from a woman between 18 and 29 years old who had recovered from COVID-19.

V gene TRBV4-3 combines with J gene TRBJ1-3; D is unresolved. CDR1 LGHNA and CDR2 YSLEER come from the germline V gene. The V end was cut by 0 bases, the J end by 7 bases, with 13 bases between. The CDR3 has 15 amino acids. CDR3 nucleotide sequence: TGCGCCAGCAGCCAAGATCGGGTGACGGGGAACACCATATATTTT. Translating gives CASSQDRVTGNTIYF.

V and J are TRBV7-8 and TRBJ2-1; D gene ambiguous. V was clipped by 2 bases and J by 9 bases, with 11 bases between them. Germline lookup yields CDR1 SGHVS and CDR2 FQNEAQ. CDR3 length: 13 residues. CDR3 sequence (DNA): TGTGCCAGCAGCTTAAGTATGGGCTCTGAGCAGTTCTTC. Translation: CASSLSMGSEQFF.